These 21 T cell receptor beta chains share one sample of origin, sequenced in a study of human T cells and chemical hapten exposure. TCRdb called the RACE reads again in MiXCR, with one record for every CDR3 protein. The sample shows 60,000 to 70,000 distinct CDR3 sequences, roughly 9.8% of them seen only once. Stated time point: pre-sensitization, week 0. Noted treatment: therapeutic diphenylcyclopropenone sensitization with weekly scalp DPC. This specimen was whole blood, taken in connection with sensitization to the hapten diphenylcyclopropenone (DPC). These receptors were collected from a woman in her forties or fifties with alopecia areata. Some clones in this sample may be carry-over from other donors' samples.

This clonotype showed up just a few times. The J gene is TRBJ1-1, the V gene TRBV28, with TRBD1 as a possible D gene (6 bases). The CDR3 loop spans 14 amino acids. V lost 7 bases and J 0 bases, leaving 12 bases between the germline ends. CDR1 is MDHEN, CDR2 SYDVKM, per germline. The CDR3 sequence: CASTRDRMNTEAFF. The CDR3 bases are TGTGCCAGCACCAGAGACAGGATGAACACTGAAGCTTTCTTT.

This clonotype was seen many times. The chain recombines TRBV6-5 with TRBJ1-4; D possibly corresponds to TRBD1 (5 bases). The V and J ends lost 7 bases and 0 bases respectively, with 12 bases between them. Germline V gene data show CDR1 as MNHEY and CDR2 as SVGAGI. This CDR3 is 15 amino acids long. For the CDR3, the DNA is TGTGCCAGCAAAAGAGCGGGGGCAACTAATGAAAAACTGTTTTTT. It encodes CASKRAGATNEKLFF.

The V call is TRBV11-1, the J call TRBJ2-5; 11 bases fit TRBD2. This CDR3 is built from 15 residues. V shed 3 bases and J 4 bases; nucleotides not matched to a gene: 4. The germline CDR1 and CDR2 sequences are SGHAT and FQDESV (reference sequence). The CDR3 reads CASSLTSGDRETQYF. CDR3 sequence (DNA): TGTGCCAGCAGCTTGACTAGCGGGGACCGAGAGACCCAGTACTTC.

This clonotype was recorded at least ten times. The chain carries TRBV30 and TRBJ2-2; D might be TRBD1 (6 bases). Trimming stripped 4 bases from V and 6 bases from J, with 12 bases between. Per the germline V gene, CDR1 is GTSNPN and CDR2 is SVGIG (reference sequence). CDR3 size: 13 residues. The CDR3 here is CAWMTGEAGELFF. As DNA, the CDR3 is TGTGCCTGGATGACAGGCGAGGCCGGGGAGCTGTTTTTT.

This clonotype has only a few counts. The V call is TRBV7-3, the J call TRBJ2-2, with no clear D. The V gene lost 5 bases and the J gene lost 4 bases, with 8 bases spanning the gap. This CDR3 is 13 amino acids long. The germline CDR1 and CDR2 sequences are SGHTA and FQGTGA. In DNA form, the CDR3 reads TGTGCCAGCAGCCAACTCGTCACCGGGGAGCTGTTTTTT. As protein: CASSQLVTGELFF. Full variable domain (rest looked up from reference TRBV7-3 and TRBJ2-2): GAGVSQTPSNKVTEKGKYVELRCDPISGHTALYWYRQSLGQGPEFLIYFQGTGAADDSGLPNDRFFAVRPEGSVSTLKIQRTERGDSAVYLCASSQLVTGELFFGEGSRLTVL.

In this sample, this clonotype turned up many times. The chain has TRBV12-3 or TRBV12-4 and TRBJ1-1, with D uncertain. V was shortened by 6 bases and J by 1 base, with 15 bases between the two germline ends. The CDR3 totals 15 residues. The CDR3 loop reads CASRAREASNTEAFF. The DNA for the CDR3 is TGTGCCAGCAGGGCCCGAGAGGCTTCGAACACTGAAGCTTTCTTT.

This clonotype has just a few counts. This chain links TRBV11-2 with TRBJ2-7; possible D gene TRBD1, 5 bases. Germline CDR1 and CDR2: SGHAT and FQNNGV. V lost 7 bases to trimming and J lost 1 base, with 17 bases between them. The CDR3 loop spans 15 amino acids. CDR3 in amino acids: CASTKGAGISYEQYF. DNA of the CDR3: TGTGCCAGCACCAAAGGGGCAGGTATATCCTACGAGCAGTACTTC.

CDR3 sequence reads: CASTTGTSKKLFF. The CDR3 coding sequence is TGTGCCAGCACCACCGGGACAAGTAAAAAACTGTTTTTT. This sequence joins TRBV3-1 and TRBJ1-4, with D possibly matching TRBD1 (6 bases). Germline loops: CDR1 LGHDT, CDR2 YNNKEL (reference sequence). This CDR3 spans 13 amino acids. Trimming shortened V by 7 bases and J by 9 bases, and 15 bases separated the two germline ends.

The chain uses TRBV4-3 and TRBJ1-5, with unresolved D. Germline V gives CDR1 LGHNA, CDR2 YSLEER. Trimming took off 0 bases at V and 6 bases at J, with 15 bases between the two ends. CDR3 length: 16 residues. The CDR3 is CASSQDRQRLGQPQHF. DNA of the CDR3: TGCGCCAGCAGCCAAGATCGGCAGCGTCTGGGTCAGCCCCAGCATTTT.

This clonotype was counted many times. The CDR3 DNA sequence: TGTGCCAGCAGACCGGGACAGACCGGGCGGCCCCAGCATTTT. This codes for CASRPGQTGRPQHF. The chain uses TRBV6-2 or TRBV6-3 and TRBJ1-5; TRBD1 aligns across 7 bases. The V and J ends lost 6 bases and 9 bases, in that order; junction bases with no gene match: 11. Germline CDR1 reads MNHEY; CDR2 reads SVGEGT. CDR3 length: 14 amino acids.

The chain is built from TRBV5-5 and TRBJ1-5, with D perhaps TRBD1 (5 bases). V was shortened by 1 base and J by 5 bases, with 13 bases between the two germline ends. The germline V gene has CDR1 SGHKS and CDR2 YYEKEE (reference sequence). The CDR3 is 15 amino acids. The CDR3 nucleotides read TGTGCCAGCAGCTTGTACAGGAGGACGGATCAGCCCCAGCATTTT. Protein: CASSLYRRTDQPQHF.

The sample holds many counts of this clonotype. This chain joins TRBV19 and TRBJ2-2; possibly TRBD1 for D (6 bases). Per germline, CDR1 LNHDA and CDR2 SQIVND (reference sequence). The V end lost 3 bases, the J end lost 5 bases, and 13 bases lay between the germline ends. The CDR3 consists of 15 residues. The CDR3 loop is CASSMKQGGTGELFF. CDR3 bases: TGTGCCAGTAGTATGAAACAGGGTGGGACCGGGGAGCTGTTTTTT.

This clonotype was detected ten times or more. This chain uses TRBV9 with TRBJ2-5, with D perhaps given as TRBD1 or TRBD2 (6 bases each). Per the germline V gene, CDR1 is SGDLS and CDR2 is YYNGEE. The CDR3 spans 13 residues. The V end was cut by 4 bases, the J end by 5 bases, with 12 bases between. In nucleotides, the CDR3 is TGTGCCAGCAGCACACGGAGGGGGGAGACCCAGTACTTC. Translating it yields CASSTRRGETQYF.

V and J are TRBV27 and TRBJ1-6, with TRBD1 matching over 10 bases. The CDR3 covers 14 residues. Germline CDR1 reads MNHEY; CDR2 reads SMNVEV (reference sequence). The J segment lost 10 bases and the V segment lost 8 bases, leaving 8 bases of the junction unmatched. The CDR3 loop is CASSRGQGKSPLHF. The DNA for the CDR3 is TGTGCCAGCTCCCGGGGACAGGGGAAATCACCCCTCCACTTT.

Turning to this clonotype: A junction end diverges from the germline sequence, so it may reflect a read error. The chain uses TRBV6-1 and TRBJ1-5; tentative D call: TRBD1 (6 bases). The CDR3 has 15 residues. Germline V gene data show CDR1 as MNHNS and CDR2 as SASEGT. Here the CDR3 reads CASSEAGGSSQPQHF. The CDR3 coding sequence is TGTGCCAGCAGTGAAGCAGGGGGAAGCAGTCAGCCCCAGCATTTT.

The chain has TRBV20-1 and TRBJ1-5; no clear D. The CDR3 is made up of 13 amino acids. The V end was cut by 2 bases, the J end by 5 bases, with 10 bases between. CDR1 is DFQATT and CDR2 is SNEGSKA in the germline V gene (reference sequence). This CDR3 is CSARLPVDQPQHF. The CDR3 DNA sequence: TGCAGTGCTAGACTCCCTGTCGATCAGCCCCAGCATTTT.

This clonotype was seen repeatedly, ten times or more. The gene calls are TRBV29-1 and TRBJ2-7, with TRBD1 matching 10 bases. In germline, CDR1 is SQVTM, CDR2 ANQGSEA. The CDR3 loop spans 16 amino acids. J was trimmed by 3 bases and V by 4 bases; bases with no gene match: 12. The CDR3 sequence is CSVAKRLDRGLYEQYF. The CDR3 DNA reads as TGCAGCGTTGCTAAAAGACTAGACAGGGGGCTCTACGAGCAGTACTTC.

This clonotype was seen at least ten times. The V gene is TRBV18, the J gene TRBJ2-1, with D perhaps TRBD2 (6 bases). V lost 3 bases and J lost 4, with 10 bases in between. CDR1 and CDR2 from the germline V gene are KGHSH and LQKENI. This CDR3 has 14 amino acids. The CDR3 DNA follows: TGTGCCAGCTCACCTAGCGGAGTTTACAATGAGCAGTTCTTC. This encodes CASSPSGVYNEQFF.

The chain recombines TRBV27 with TRBJ2-7; D might be TRBD1 (6 bases). Germline-derived CDR1 and CDR2 are MNHEY and SMNVEV (reference sequence). The CDR3 extends over 12 amino acids. Trimming left V 2 bases short and J 8 bases short, with 10 bases between. The CDR3 DNA follows: TGTGCCAGCAGTTTAATTGGGGGCAAGCAGTACTTC. It is translated as CASSLIGGKQYF.

This clonotype was seen a few times. This sequence joins TRBV29-1 and TRBJ2-1, with a tentative D call TRBD2 (6 bases). The germline V gene encodes CDR1 SQVTM and CDR2 ANQGSEA. The CDR3 consists of 14 residues. V lost 8 bases and J 0 bases, leaving 14 bases between the germline ends. The CDR3 loop is CSSCRSGSYNEQFF. The CDR3 coding sequence is TGCAGCTCCTGTCGTAGCGGCTCCTACAATGAGCAGTTCTTC.

This clonotype has at least ten counts. This chain joins TRBV6-5 and TRBJ2-3, with a tentative D call TRBD1 (5 bases). Between the trimmed V and J ends, which lost 0 bases and 5 bases, there was a span of 15 bases. CDR1 MNHEY and CDR2 SVGAGI come from the germline V gene. This CDR3 spans 16 amino acids. The CDR3, as DNA: TGTGCCAGCAGTTACTCGAAGGGGAAGTTACGAGATACGCAGTATTTT. Translating it yields CASSYSKGKLRDTQYF.